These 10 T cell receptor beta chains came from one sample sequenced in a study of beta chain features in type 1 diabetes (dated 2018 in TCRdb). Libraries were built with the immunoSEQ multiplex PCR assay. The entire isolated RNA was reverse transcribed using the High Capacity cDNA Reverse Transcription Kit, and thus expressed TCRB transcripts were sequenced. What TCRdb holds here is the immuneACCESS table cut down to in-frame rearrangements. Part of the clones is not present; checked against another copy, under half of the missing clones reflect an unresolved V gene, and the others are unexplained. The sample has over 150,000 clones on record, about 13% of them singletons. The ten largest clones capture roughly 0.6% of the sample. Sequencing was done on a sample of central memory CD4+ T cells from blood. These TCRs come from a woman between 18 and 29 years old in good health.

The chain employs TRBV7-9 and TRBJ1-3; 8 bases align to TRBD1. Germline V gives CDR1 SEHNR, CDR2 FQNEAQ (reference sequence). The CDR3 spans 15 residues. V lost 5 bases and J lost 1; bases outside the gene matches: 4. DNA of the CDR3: TGTGCCAGCAGCCCCCAGGGGGCGTCTGGAAACACCATATATTTT. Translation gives CASSPQGASGNTIYF.

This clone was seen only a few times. The CDR3 reads CASSQLTGGHEKLFF. Written as DNA, the CDR3 is TGTGCCAGCAGCCAGCTCACAGGAGGGCACGAAAAACTGTTTTTT. This chain joins TRBV14 and TRBJ1-4; perhaps TRBD1 as D (5 bases). Trimming stripped 3 bases from V and 8 bases from J, with 16 bases between. There are 15 residues in the CDR3. The V gene's germline CDR1 is SGHDN and CDR2 FVKESK.

CDR3 in DNA: TGTGCCAGCAGGACAGGGGCCAATCAGCCCCAGCATTTT. Its translation: CASRTGANQPQHF. The rearrangement links TRBV6-5 to TRBJ1-5, with TRBD1 identical over 8 bases. Germline V CDR1 and CDR2: MNHEY, SVGAGI. V was clipped by 6 bases and J by 3 bases; unmatched bases: 1. The CDR3 has 13 amino acids.

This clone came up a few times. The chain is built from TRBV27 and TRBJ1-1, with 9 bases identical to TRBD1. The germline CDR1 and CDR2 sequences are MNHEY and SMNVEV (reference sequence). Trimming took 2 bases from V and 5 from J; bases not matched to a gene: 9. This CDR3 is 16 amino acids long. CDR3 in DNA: TGTGCCAGCAGTTTACAGGGACAGGGAAGACGGACTGAAGCTTTCTTT. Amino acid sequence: CASSLQGQGRRTEAFF.

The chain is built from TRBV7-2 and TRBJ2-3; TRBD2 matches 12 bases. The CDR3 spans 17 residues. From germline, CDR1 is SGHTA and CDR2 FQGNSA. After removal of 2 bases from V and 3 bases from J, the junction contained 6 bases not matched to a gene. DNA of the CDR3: TGTGCCAGCAGCTTAAGGTCTAGCGGGAGGGGAACAGATACGCAGTATTTT. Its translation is CASSLRSSGRGTDTQYF.

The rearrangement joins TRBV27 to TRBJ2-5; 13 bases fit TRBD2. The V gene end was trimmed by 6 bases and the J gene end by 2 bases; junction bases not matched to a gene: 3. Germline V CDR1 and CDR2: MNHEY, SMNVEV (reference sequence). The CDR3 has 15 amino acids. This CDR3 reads CASSLTSGRQETQYF. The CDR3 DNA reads TGTGCCAGCAGCCTGACTAGCGGGAGGCAAGAGACCCAGTACTTC.

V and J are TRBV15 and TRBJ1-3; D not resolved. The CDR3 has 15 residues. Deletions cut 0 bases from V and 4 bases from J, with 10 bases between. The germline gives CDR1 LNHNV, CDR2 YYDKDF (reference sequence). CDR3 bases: TGTGCCACCAGCAGAGATCTCGGGATAGGAAACACCATATATTTT. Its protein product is CATSRDLGIGNTIYF.

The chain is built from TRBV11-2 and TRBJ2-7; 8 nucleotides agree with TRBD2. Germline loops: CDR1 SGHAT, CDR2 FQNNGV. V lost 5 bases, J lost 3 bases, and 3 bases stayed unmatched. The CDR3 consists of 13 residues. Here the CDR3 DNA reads TGTGCCAGCAGCCTCGGGGGGGTCTACGAGCAGTACTTC. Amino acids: CASSLGGVYEQYF.

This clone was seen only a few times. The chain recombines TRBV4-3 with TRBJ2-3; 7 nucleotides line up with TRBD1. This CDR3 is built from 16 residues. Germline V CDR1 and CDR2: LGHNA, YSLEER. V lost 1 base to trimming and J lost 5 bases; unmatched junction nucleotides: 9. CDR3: CASSQVDRKGIDTQYF. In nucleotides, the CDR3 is TGCGCCAGCAGCCAAGTGGACAGGAAGGGAATAGATACGCAGTATTTT.

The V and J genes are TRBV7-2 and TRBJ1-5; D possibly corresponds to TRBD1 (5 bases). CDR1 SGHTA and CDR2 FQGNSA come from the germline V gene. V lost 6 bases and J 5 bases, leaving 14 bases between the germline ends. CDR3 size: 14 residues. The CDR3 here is CASSLAGGHQPQHF. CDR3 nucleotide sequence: TGTGCCAGCAGTCTTGCCGGGGGTCATCAGCCCCAGCATTTT.